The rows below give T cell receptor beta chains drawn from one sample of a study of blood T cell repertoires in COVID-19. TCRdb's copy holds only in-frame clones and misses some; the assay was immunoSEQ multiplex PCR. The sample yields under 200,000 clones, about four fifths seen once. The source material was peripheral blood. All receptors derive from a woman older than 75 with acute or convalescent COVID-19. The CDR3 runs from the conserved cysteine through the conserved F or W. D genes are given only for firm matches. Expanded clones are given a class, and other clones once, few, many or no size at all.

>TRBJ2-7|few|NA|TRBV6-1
CASSESRVGEQYF
TGTGCCAGCAGTGAGAGCAGGGTGGGCGAGCAGTACTTC
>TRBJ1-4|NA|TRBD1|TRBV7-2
CASSFRNRGATNEKLFF
TGTGCCAGCAGCTTTAGGAACAGGGGGGCAACTAATGAAAAACTGTTTTTT
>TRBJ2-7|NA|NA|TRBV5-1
CASSIRTATYEQYF
TGCGCCAGCAGCATTAGGACAGCCACCTACGAGCAGTACTTC
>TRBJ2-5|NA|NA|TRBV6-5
CASSQQETQYF
TGTGCCAGCAGCCAGCAAGAGACCCAGTACTTC
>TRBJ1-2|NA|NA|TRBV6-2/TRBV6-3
CASSQRTAVGYTF
TGTGCCAGCAGTCAACGGACAGCGGTGGGCTACACCTTC
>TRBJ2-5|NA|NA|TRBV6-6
CATRRGNFLERTQYF
TGTGCCACCCGGAGGGGTAACTTCCTCGAGAGGACCCAGTACTTC
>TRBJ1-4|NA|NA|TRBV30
CAWSVRDLISFKLFF
TGTGCCTGGAGTGTAAGGGACTTAATTAGTTTTAAACTGTTTTTT
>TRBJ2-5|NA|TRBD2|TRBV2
CASSAGLAVETQYF
TGTGCCAGCAGTGCCGGACTAGCGGTAGAGACCCAGTACTTC
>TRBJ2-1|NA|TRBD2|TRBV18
CASSPGLAGTYNEQFF
TGTGCCAGCTCACCAGGGCTAGCGGGAACCTACAATGAGCAGTTCTTC
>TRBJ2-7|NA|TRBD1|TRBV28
CASSSYMGGDRGINEQYF
TGTGCCAGCAGTTCTTATATGGGCGGGGACAGGGGCATCAACGAGCAGTACTTC
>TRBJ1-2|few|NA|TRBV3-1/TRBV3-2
CASSHRGGDGYTF
TGTGCCAGCAGCCACCGGGGGGGGGATGGCTACACCTTC
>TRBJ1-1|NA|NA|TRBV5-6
CASSLSGDAFF
TGTGCCAGCAGCTTATCAGGGGACGCTTTCTTT
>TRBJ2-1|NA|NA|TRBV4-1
CASSQLLAIASHNEQFF
TGCGCCAGCAGCCAGCTGCTAGCGATCGCCTCGCACAATGAGCAGTTCTTC
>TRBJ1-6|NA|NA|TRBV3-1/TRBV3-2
CASSQGPNSPLHF
TGTGCCAGCAGCCAAGGGCCCAATTCACCCCTCCACTTT
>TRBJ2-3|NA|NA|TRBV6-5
CASRTLGQRWSTQYF
TGTGCCAGCAGGACCCTGGGGCAGAGGTGGAGTACGCAGTATTTT
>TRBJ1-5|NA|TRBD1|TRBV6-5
CASSSGQGLPQPQHF
TGTGCCAGCAGCTCGGGACAGGGGCTCCCTCAGCCCCAGCATTTT
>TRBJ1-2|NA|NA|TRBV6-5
CASRSTGGWNYGYTF
TGTGCCAGCAGGTCGACAGGAGGTTGGAACTATGGCTACACCTTC
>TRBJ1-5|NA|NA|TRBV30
CAWSTSGQLNQPQHF
TGTGCCTGGAGTACGTCCGGACAGCTCAATCAGCCCCAGCATTTT
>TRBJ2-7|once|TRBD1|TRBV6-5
CASNSRTGGLNEQYF
TGTGCCAGCAATTCCCGGACAGGGGGCTTGAACGAGCAGTACTTC
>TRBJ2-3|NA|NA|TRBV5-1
CASSLARGLTDTQYF
TGCGCCAGCAGCTTGGCGCGGGGTCTGACAGATACGCAGTATTTT
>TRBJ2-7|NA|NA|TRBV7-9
CASSLPGLQGEQYF
TGTGCCAGCAGCTTACCCGGGCTCCAGGGCGAGCAGTACTTC
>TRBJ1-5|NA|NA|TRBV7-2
CASSLGGGPVSQPQHF
TGTGCCAGCAGCTTAGGAGGAGGGCCCGTCAGTCAGCCCCAGCATTTT
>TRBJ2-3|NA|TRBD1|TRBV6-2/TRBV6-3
CASSYSPGYRGLQYF
TGTGCCAGCAGTTACTCACCGGGTTACAGGGGTCTGCAGTATTTT
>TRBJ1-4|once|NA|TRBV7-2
CASSLATGWATNEKLFF
TGTGCCAGCAGCTTAGCCACAGGATGGGCCACGAATGAAAAACTGTTTTTT
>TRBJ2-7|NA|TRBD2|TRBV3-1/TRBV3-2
CASSQGALGGCYEQYF
TGTGCCAGCAGCCAAGGAGCCTTGGGGGGGTGCTACGAGCAGTACTTC
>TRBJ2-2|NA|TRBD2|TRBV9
CASSAEGLATGELFF
TGTGCCAGCAGCGCAGAGGGACTAGCGACCGGGGAGCTGTTTTTT
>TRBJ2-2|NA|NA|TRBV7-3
CASSLSVVGRGNTGELFF
TGTGCCAGCAGCCTATCGGTGGTGGGGCGGGGAAACACCGGGGAGCTGTTTTTT
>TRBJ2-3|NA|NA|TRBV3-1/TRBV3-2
CASSPVASADTQYF
TGTGCCAGCAGCCCTGTGGCTAGCGCAGATACGCAGTATTTT
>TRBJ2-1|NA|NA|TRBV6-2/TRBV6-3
CASSTAGTAYNEQFF
TGTGCCAGCAGTACCGCCGGGACTGCATACAATGAGCAGTTCTTC
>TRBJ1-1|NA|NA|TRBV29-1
CSVGGDTEAFF
TGCAGCGTTGGGGGGGACACTGAAGCTTTCTTT
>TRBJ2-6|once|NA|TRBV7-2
CASGTGIGSGANVLTF
TGTGCCAGCGGAACAGGGATCGGCTCTGGGGCCAACGTCCTGACTTTC
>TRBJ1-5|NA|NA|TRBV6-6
CASSYLTASNQPQHF
TGTGCCAGCAGTTACTTGACAGCTAGCAATCAGCCCCAGCATTTT
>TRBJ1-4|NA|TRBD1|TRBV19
CASRLQGVEKLFF
TGTGCCAGTAGGCTACAGGGGGTCGAAAAACTGTTTTTT
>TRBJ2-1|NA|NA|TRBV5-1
CASRTGSAYNEQFF
TGCGCCAGCAGGACCGGGAGCGCATACAATGAGCAGTTCTTC
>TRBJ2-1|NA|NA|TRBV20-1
CSANSGNEQFF
TGCAGTGCTAACAGTGGGAATGAGCAGTTCTTC
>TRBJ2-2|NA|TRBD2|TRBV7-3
CASSFGLIAGKNTGELFF
TGTGCCAGCAGCTTCGGTCTAATAGCGGGGAAGAACACCGGGGAGCTGTTTTTT
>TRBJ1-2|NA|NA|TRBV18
CASSPMDGGTGGYTF
TGTGCCAGCTCACCAATGGACGGAGGAACCGGTGGCTACACCTTC
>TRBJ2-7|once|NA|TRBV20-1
CSARVGYEQYF
TGCAGTGCTAGAGTCGGCTACGAGCAGTACTTC
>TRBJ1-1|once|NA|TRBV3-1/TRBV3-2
CASSQWQITEAFF
TGTGCCAGCAGCCAATGGCAGATCACTGAAGCTTTCTTT
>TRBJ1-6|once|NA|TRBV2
CASTTESSYNSPLHF
TGTGCCAGCACAACAGAGAGCTCCTATAATTCACCCCTCCACTTT
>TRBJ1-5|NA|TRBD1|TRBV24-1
CATSDGTGGWGNQPQHF
TGTGCCACCAGTGATGGGACAGGGGGCTGGGGCAATCAGCCCCAGCATTTT